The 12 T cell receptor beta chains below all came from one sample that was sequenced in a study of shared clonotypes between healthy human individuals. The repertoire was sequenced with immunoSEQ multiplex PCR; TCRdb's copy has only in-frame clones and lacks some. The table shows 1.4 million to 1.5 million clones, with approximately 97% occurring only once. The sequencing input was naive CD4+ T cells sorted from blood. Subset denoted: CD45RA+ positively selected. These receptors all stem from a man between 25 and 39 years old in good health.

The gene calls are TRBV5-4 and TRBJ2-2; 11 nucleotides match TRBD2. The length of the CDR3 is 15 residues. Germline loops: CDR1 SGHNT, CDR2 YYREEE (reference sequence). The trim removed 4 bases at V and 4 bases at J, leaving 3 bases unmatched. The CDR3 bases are TGTGCCAGCAGCACCACTAGCGGGGGCACCGGGGAGCTGTTTTTT. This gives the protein CASSTTSGGTGELFF. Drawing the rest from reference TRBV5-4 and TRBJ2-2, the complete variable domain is ETGVTQSPTHLIKTRGQQVTLRCSSQSGHNTVSWYQQALGQGPQFIFQYYREEENGRGNFPPRFSGLQFPNYSSELNVNALELDDSALYLCASSTTSGGTGELFFGEGSRLTVL.

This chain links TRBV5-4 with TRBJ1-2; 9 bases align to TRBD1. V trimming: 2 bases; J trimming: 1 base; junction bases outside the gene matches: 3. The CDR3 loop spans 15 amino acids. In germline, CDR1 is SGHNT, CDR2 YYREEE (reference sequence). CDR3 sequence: CASSFPGQGNYGYTF. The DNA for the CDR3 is TGTGCCAGCAGCTTTCCGGGACAGGGTAACTATGGCTACACCTTC.

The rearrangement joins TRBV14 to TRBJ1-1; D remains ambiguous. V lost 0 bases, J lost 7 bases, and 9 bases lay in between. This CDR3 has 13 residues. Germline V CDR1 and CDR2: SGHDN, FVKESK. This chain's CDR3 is CASSQDLSDEAFF. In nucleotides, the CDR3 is TGTGCCAGCAGCCAAGATCTCTCGGATGAAGCTTTCTTT.

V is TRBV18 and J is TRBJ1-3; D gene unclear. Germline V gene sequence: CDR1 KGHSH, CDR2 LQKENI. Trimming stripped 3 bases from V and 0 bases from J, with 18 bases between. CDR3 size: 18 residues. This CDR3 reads CASSPWVLGRNSGNTIYF. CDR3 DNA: TGTGCCAGCTCACCTTGGGTACTAGGGCGAAACTCTGGAAACACCATATATTTT.

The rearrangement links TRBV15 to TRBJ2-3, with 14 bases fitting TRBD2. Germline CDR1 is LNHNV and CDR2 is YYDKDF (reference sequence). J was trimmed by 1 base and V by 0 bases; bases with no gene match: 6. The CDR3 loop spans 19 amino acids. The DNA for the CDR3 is TGTGCCACCAGCAGAGACGCCGGGACTAGCGGGAGCCGCACAGATACGCAGTATTTT. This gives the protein CATSRDAGTSGSRTDTQYF.

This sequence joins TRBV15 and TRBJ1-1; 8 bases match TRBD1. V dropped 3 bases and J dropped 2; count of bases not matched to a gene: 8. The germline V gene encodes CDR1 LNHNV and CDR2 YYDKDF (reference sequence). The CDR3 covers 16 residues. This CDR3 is CATSSGTGGANTEAFF. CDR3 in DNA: TGTGCCACCAGCAGTGGAACAGGGGGGGCCAACACTGAAGCTTTCTTT.

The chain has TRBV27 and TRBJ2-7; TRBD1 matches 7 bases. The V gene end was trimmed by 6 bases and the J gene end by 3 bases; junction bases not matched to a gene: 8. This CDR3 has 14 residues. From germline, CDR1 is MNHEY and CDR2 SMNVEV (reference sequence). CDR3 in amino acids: CASSDEGAFYEQYF. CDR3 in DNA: TGTGCCAGCAGCGATGAGGGGGCCTTCTACGAGCAGTACTTC.

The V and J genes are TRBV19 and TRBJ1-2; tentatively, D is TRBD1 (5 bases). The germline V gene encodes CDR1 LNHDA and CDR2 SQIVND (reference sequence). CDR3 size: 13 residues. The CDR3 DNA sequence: TGTGCGACCTGGGGGAAAACCGGCTATGGCTACACCTTC. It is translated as CATWGKTGYGYTF. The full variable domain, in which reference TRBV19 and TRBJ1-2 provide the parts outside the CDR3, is DGGITQSPKYLFRKEGQNVTLSCEQNLNHDAMYWYRQDPGQGLRLIYYSQIVNDFQKGDIAEGYSVSREKKESFPLTVTSAQKNPTAFYLCATWGKTGYGYTFGSGTRLTVV.

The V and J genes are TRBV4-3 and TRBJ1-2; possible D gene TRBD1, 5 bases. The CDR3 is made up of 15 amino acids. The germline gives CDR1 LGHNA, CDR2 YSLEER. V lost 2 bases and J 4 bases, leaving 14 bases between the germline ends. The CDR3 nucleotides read TGCGCCAGCAGCCAAAGGGGCGGGGGACTCTATGGCTACACCTTC. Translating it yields CASSQRGGGLYGYTF.

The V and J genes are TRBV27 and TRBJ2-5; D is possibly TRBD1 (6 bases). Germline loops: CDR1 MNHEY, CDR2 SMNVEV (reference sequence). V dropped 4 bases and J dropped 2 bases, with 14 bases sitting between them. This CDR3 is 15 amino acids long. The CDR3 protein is CASSSDRGTQETQYF. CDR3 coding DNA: TGTGCCAGCAGTTCGGACAGAGGAACACAAGAGACCCAGTACTTC.

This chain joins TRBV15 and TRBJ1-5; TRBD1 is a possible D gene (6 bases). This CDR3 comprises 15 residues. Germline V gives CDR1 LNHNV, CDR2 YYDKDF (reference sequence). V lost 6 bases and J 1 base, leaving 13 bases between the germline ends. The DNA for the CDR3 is TGTGCCACCAGGAGGGCAGGGGCGAGCAATCAGCCCCAGCATTTT. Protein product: CATRRAGASNQPQHF.

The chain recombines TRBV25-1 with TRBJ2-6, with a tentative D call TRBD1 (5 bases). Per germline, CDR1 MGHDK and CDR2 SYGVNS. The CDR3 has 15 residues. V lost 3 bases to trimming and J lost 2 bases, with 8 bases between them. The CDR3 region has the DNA TGTGCCAGCAGTGATCAGGGTCCTGGGGCCAACGTCCTGACTTTC. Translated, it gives CASSDQGPGANVLTF.